One sample yielded the 29 T cell receptor beta chains listed below, sequenced in a study of OX40 agonist ivuxolimab in advanced cancers. The data were produced by immunoSEQ multiplex PCR, yet TCRdb's version contains in-frame clones alone and is incomplete. The sample lists roughly 30,000 clones, about 90% occurring once. Source: CD4+ or CD8+ T cells sorted from blood, taken in a trial of the OX40 agonist ivuxolimab. These receptors all stem from an adult with an advanced solid tumor such as melanoma, head and neck, liver or kidney cancer.

V usage is TRBV9 and J usage is TRBJ2-2; D ambiguous. Deletions cut 2 bases from V and 4 bases from J, with 15 bases between. Germline V gene data show CDR1 as SGDLS and CDR2 as YYNGEE. The CDR3 spans 16 residues. The CDR3 spells CASSVGSTYFTGELFF. The CDR3 coding sequence is TGTGCCAGCAGCGTTGGGTCGACTTATTTCACCGGGGAGCTGTTTTTT.

The CDR3 sequence: CSVEVLDNFYNEQFF. The CDR3 DNA reads as TGCAGCGTTGAAGTGTTGGACAACTTCTACAATGAGCAGTTCTTC. This rearrangement joins TRBV29-1 to TRBJ2-1; maybe TRBD1 (5 bases). CDR1 and CDR2 from the germline V gene are SQVTM and ANQGSEA. The CDR3 length is 15 residues. V was clipped by 1 base and J by 3 bases, with 13 bases between them.

The chain joins TRBV7-9 to TRBJ2-1; the match to TRBD2 covers 9 bases. CDR1 and CDR2 (germline): SEHNR, FQNEAQ (reference sequence). Unmatched junction bases numbered 12, after V lost 5 bases and J lost 7 bases. CDR3 length: 16 amino acids. The CDR3 spells CASSPGAGLAFNEQFF. The CDR3, as DNA: TGTGCCAGCAGCCCTGGCGCGGGACTAGCTTTTAATGAGCAGTTCTTC.

The J gene is TRBJ2-7, the V gene TRBV15; TRBD2 is a possible D gene (6 bases). The CDR3 covers 14 residues. Germline CDR1 reads LNHNV; CDR2 reads YYDKDF (reference sequence). Trimming removed 0 bases from V and 3 bases from J, with 9 bases in between. In DNA, the CDR3 is TGTGCCACCAGCAGAGATCGCGGGAACTACGAGCAGTACTTC. Protein sequence: CATSRDRGNYEQYF.

This chain uses TRBV11-2 with TRBJ2-2, with 12 bases that match TRBD2. CDR1 and CDR2 from the germline V gene are SGHAT and FQNNGV. J lost 3 bases, V lost 4 bases, and 9 bases had no gene match. The CDR3 consists of 18 residues. CDR3 in DNA: TGTGCCAGCAGCTCCGATCCGACTAGCGGGAGTTACACCGGGGAGCTGTTTTTT. Translated: CASSSDPTSGSYTGELFF. The complete variable domain, with remaining parts taken from reference TRBV11-2 and TRBJ2-2, reads EAGVAQSPRYKIIEKRQSVAFWCNPISGHATLYWYQQILGQGPKLLIQFQNNGVVDDSQLPKDRFSAERLKGVDSTLKIQPAKLEDSAVYLCASSSDPTSGSYTGELFFGEGSRLTVL.

In this sample, this clone turned up once. This rearrangement joins TRBV29-1 to TRBJ1-2, with 8 bases identical to TRBD1. Germline CDR1 and CDR2: SQVTM and ANQGSEA. The V segment lost 4 bases and the J segment 3 bases; nucleotides outside the gene matches: 10. This CDR3 spans 15 amino acids. The CDR3 loop is CSVAYQDREYYGYTF. In DNA, the CDR3 is TGCAGCGTTGCGTACCAGGACAGGGAGTACTATGGCTACACCTTC.

V gene TRBV28 combines with J gene TRBJ2-7; TRBD2 might be the D (7 bases). CDR3 length: 17 residues. Germline V gives CDR1 MDHEN, CDR2 SYDVKM. V was pared by 1 base and J by 1 base, with 17 bases between. CDR3 DNA sequence: TGTGCCAGCAGTTTATTGGGGGCTGGCGGGAGTTCCTACGAGCAGTACTTC. The encoded protein is CASSLLGAGGSSYEQYF. The full variable domain, completed using reference TRBV28 and TRBJ2-7, is DVKVTQSSRYLVKRTGEKVFLECVQDMDHENMFWYRQDPGLGLRLIYFSYDVKMKEKGDIPEGYSVSREKKERFSLILESASTNQTSMYLCASSLLGAGGSSYEQYFGPGTRLTVT.

This clone is medium-sized within its sample. V is TRBV9 and J is TRBJ1-2; weak D call: TRBD1 (6 bases). The ends were cut back, 3 bases at V and 7 bases at J, with 7 bases in the middle. Germline CDR1 reads SGDLS; CDR2 reads YYNGEE. The CDR3 covers 11 residues. As DNA, the CDR3 is TGTGCCAGCAGCGACAGGGTTGGCTACACCTTC. Its translation is CASSDRVGYTF. Filled out from reference TRBV9 and TRBJ1-2, the complete variable domain reads DSGVTQTPKHLITATGQRVTLRCSPRSGDLSVYWYQQSLDQGLQFLIQYYNGEERAKGNILERFSAQQFPDLHSELNLSSLELGDSALYFCASSDRVGYTFGSGTRLTVV.

The chain carries TRBV9 and TRBJ1-2, with a weak D call TRBD1 (5 bases). The CDR3 is 14 amino acids. CDR1 SGDLS and CDR2 YYNGEE come from the germline V gene. Trimming stripped 6 bases from V and 4 bases from J, with 16 bases between. The CDR3 region has the DNA TGTGCCAGCACGCCGGAGGGGACGGCCTATGGCTACACCTTC. Translating it yields CASTPEGTAYGYTF.

The chain's CDR3 is CATKVAGGGYEQYF. CDR3 DNA: TGTGCCACCAAGGTAGCGGGAGGAGGCTACGAGCAGTACTTC. V gene TRBV27 combines with J gene TRBJ2-7, with TRBD2 matching over 10 bases. Per the germline V gene, CDR1 is MNHEY and CDR2 is SMNVEV (reference sequence). Germline trimming cut 10 bases from V and 3 bases from J; bases unmatched to any gene: 9. CDR3 length: 14 amino acids.

The gene calls are TRBV7-3 and TRBJ2-3; D is possibly TRBD1 (6 bases). The CDR3 contains 16 residues. Per the germline V gene, CDR1 is SGHTA and CDR2 is FQGTGA. Trimming stripped 5 bases from V and 2 bases from J, with 17 bases between. The CDR3 here is CASSRQPGHSTDTQYF. In DNA, the CDR3 is TGTGCCAGCAGCCGCCAACCGGGACACTCCACAGATACGCAGTATTTT.

The V gene is TRBV10-3, the J gene TRBJ2-7, with 8 bases aligning to TRBD2. This CDR3 spans 16 amino acids. Per germline, CDR1 ENHRY and CDR2 SYGVKD. With V trimmed by 0 bases and J by 2 bases, 6 bases remained unmatched. For the CDR3, the DNA is TGTGCCATCAGTGAGTCGGGTTCAGCGGGAGCCTACGAGCAGTACTTC. Amino acids: CAISESGSAGAYEQYF.

The CDR3 spells CASSLTGLASTYEQYF. The CDR3 nucleotides are TGTGCCAGCAGCTTGACGGGACTAGCGTCTACCTACGAGCAGTACTTC. This chain links TRBV5-5 with TRBJ2-7; the match to TRBD2 covers 10 bases. V lost 1 base, J lost 2 bases, and 6 bases stayed unmatched. CDR3 length: 16 amino acids. In germline, CDR1 is SGHKS, CDR2 YYEKEE (reference sequence). Variable domain in full (rest from reference TRBV5-5 and TRBJ2-7): DAGVTQSPTHLIKTRGQQVTLRCSPISGHKSVSWYQQVLGQGPQFIFQYYEKEERGRGNFPDRFSARQFPNYSSELNVNALLLGDSALYLCASSLTGLASTYEQYFGPGTRLTVT.

The V gene is TRBV27, the J gene TRBJ2-2, with D perhaps TRBD1 (5 bases). Between the trimmed V and J ends, which lost 3 bases and 1 base, there was a span of 12 bases. CDR1 MNHEY and CDR2 SMNVEV come from the germline V gene (reference sequence). The CDR3 extends over 16 amino acids. Here the CDR3 DNA reads TGTGCCAGCAGTTTGGGGCAGGGATTGAACACCGGGGAGCTGTTTTTT. It is translated as CASSLGQGLNTGELFF.

This chain connects TRBV9 to TRBJ2-3; D not certain. The V end lost 2 bases, the J end lost 7 bases, and 14 bases lay between the germline ends. The germline V gene has CDR1 SGDLS and CDR2 YYNGEE. The CDR3 has 14 residues. This CDR3 is CASSVRGEWYTQYF. The CDR3 DNA follows: TGTGCCAGCAGCGTCCGAGGAGAGTGGTATACGCAGTATTTT.

This clone was counted once. The chain has TRBV19 and TRBJ1-1; 7 nucleotides agree with TRBD1. Germline V gene lookup returns CDR1 LNHDA and CDR2 SQIVND (reference sequence). The CDR3 is 15 amino acids. V lost 7 bases to trimming and J lost 0 bases; unmatched junction nucleotides: 8. Written as DNA, the CDR3 is TGTGCCAGTACCTTGGACAGGAGCTTGAACACTGAAGCTTTCTTT. Its translation: CASTLDRSLNTEAFF.

The chain employs TRBV9 and TRBJ2-7; 12 bases agree with TRBD2. Trimming at V came to 3 bases and at J to 7 bases, leaving 20 bases not matched to a gene. CDR1 is SGDLS and CDR2 is YYNGEE in the germline V gene. The CDR3 length is 19 residues. The CDR3 region is CASSGPPGTSGQKVGEQYF. The CDR3 DNA sequence: TGTGCCAGCAGCGGGCCCCCCGGGACTAGCGGGCAAAAAGTGGGGGAGCAGTACTTC.

This clone was seen more than once but under ten times. The V gene is TRBV19, the J gene TRBJ1-5; D uncertain. This CDR3 is 11 amino acids long. V was trimmed by 7 bases and J by 11 bases, leaving 12 bases between them. Germline V gene lookup returns CDR1 LNHDA and CDR2 SQIVND (reference sequence). The CDR3 spells CASKRGEAQHF. CDR3 DNA sequence: TGTGCCAGTAAGAGAGGAGAAGCCCAGCATTTT.

The CDR3 bases are TGCGCCAGCAGCCCCGGGGGGGCCCCCGGGTATGGCAATCAGCCCCAGCATTTT. Its protein product is CASSPGGAPGYGNQPQHF. The V and J genes are TRBV4-1 and TRBJ1-5, with D tentatively TRBD1 (6 bases). Trimming stripped 4 bases from V and 2 bases from J, with 21 bases between. Germline CDR1 reads MGHRA; CDR2 reads YSYEKL. The CDR3 is 18 residues long.

DNA of the CDR3: TGTGCCAGCAGCCTGGACAATTCCAATTCACCCCTCCACTTT. Amino acids: CASSLDNSNSPLHF. The genes are TRBV28 and TRBJ1-6; TRBD1 might be the D (5 bases). From germline, CDR1 is MDHEN and CDR2 SYDVKM. The CDR3 totals 14 residues. V gave up 6 bases and J gave up 7 bases, with 13 bases separating them.

The chain links TRBV5-5 to TRBJ1-5; TRBD1 matches at 7 bases. The junction had 8 bases not matched to a gene; V was cut back by 4 bases and J by 4 bases. The CDR3 consists of 15 residues. The germline V gene encodes CDR1 SGHKS and CDR2 YYEKEE (reference sequence). The CDR3 nucleotides read TGTGCCAGCAGCAGAACAGGGGTTGGGAATCAGCCCCAGCATTTT. Amino acids: CASSRTGVGNQPQHF.

Of note for this clone: A junction boundary mismatches the germline segment, possibly from a read error. This rearrangement joins TRBV9 to TRBJ2-1; D is tentatively TRBD1 or TRBD2 (6 bases each). CDR1 and CDR2 from the germline V gene are SGDLS and YYNGEE. The CDR3 is made up of 15 amino acids. For the CDR3, the DNA is TGTACCAGCAGCGTAGGGGGGAACTCCTACAATGAGCAGTTCTTC. Translating gives CTSSVGGNSYNEQFF. The variable domain in full, with the rest retrieved from reference TRBV9 and TRBJ2-1, is DSGVTQTPKHLITATGQRVTLRCSPRSGDLSVYWYQQSLDQGLQFLIQYYNGEERAKGNILERFSAQQFPDLHSELNLSSLELGDSALYFCTSSVGGNSYNEQFFGPGTRLTVL.

The V gene is TRBV19, the J gene TRBJ1-1; D is perhaps TRBD1 (6 bases). V was clipped by 8 bases and J by 4 bases, with 20 bases between them. The CDR3 has 15 residues. Looked up from germline, CDR1 is LNHDA and CDR2 is SQIVND (reference sequence). The CDR3 nucleotides are TGTGCCAGTGGGAGGGCAGGGGTTTATAGCACTGAAGCTTTCTTT. Translation: CASGRAGVYSTEAFF.

The CDR3: CASSLSSVLAGNEQYF. The DNA for the CDR3 is TGCGCCAGCAGCTTGAGTAGTGTACTAGCGGGCAACGAGCAGTACTTC. The chain joins TRBV5-1 to TRBJ2-7; 9 bases fit TRBD2. The V segment lost 1 base and the J segment 5 bases; nucleotides outside the gene matches: 10. Germline loops: CDR1 SGHRS, CDR2 YFSETQ. There are 16 residues in the CDR3.

V and J are TRBV4-1 and TRBJ2-1; 12 bases are a match to TRBD2. Germline V CDR1 and CDR2: MGHRA, YSYEKL. The ends lost 3 bases at V and 8 bases at J; junction bases unmatched: 14. CDR3 size: 18 residues. CDR3 loop: CASSQEETSGSIIHEQFF. The CDR3 nucleotides are TGCGCCAGCAGCCAGGAGGAGACTAGCGGGAGTATCATCCATGAGCAGTTCTTC.

V gene TRBV15 combines with J gene TRBJ2-2, with 8 bases that match TRBD1. Looked up from germline, CDR1 is LNHNV and CDR2 is YYDKDF (reference sequence). With 1 base clipped from V and 4 bases from J, the junction kept 17 bases outside the gene matches. The CDR3 covers 20 residues. The CDR3 nucleotides read TGTGCCACCAGCAGAGCCCCTGGACAGGGACTGCGCCATGGCACCGGGGAGCTGTTTTTT. This sequence encodes CATSRAPGQGLRHGTGELFF.

The V call is TRBV7-3, the J call TRBJ2-1, with 10 bases lining up with TRBD2. V dropped 5 bases and J dropped 3; count of bases not matched to a gene: 4. The CDR3 covers 15 residues. Germline loops: CDR1 SGHTA, CDR2 FQGTGA. The CDR3 sequence: CASSPLAGVYNEQFF. CDR3 DNA: TGTGCCAGCAGCCCGCTAGCGGGAGTCTACAATGAGCAGTTCTTC.

V usage is TRBV7-6 and J usage is TRBJ2-1; weak D call: TRBD1 (7 bases). Germline assignment: CDR1 SGHVS and CDR2 FNYEAQ. With 5 bases removed from V and 8 bases from J, the gap between germline ends came to 22 bases. This CDR3 spans 16 amino acids. The CDR3 is CASSQDREGGNDEQFF. CDR3 nucleotides: TGTGCCAGCAGCCAAGACAGGGAAGGAGGGAACGATGAGCAGTTCTTC.

The rearrangement joins TRBV4-2 to TRBJ2-7, with D possibly TRBD2 on 6 matching bases. Germline V gene sequence: CDR1 LGHNA, CDR2 YNFKEQ. CDR3 length: 15 amino acids. Trimming took off 2 bases at V and 1 base at J, with 12 bases between the two ends. CDR3 coding DNA: TGTGCCAGCAGCCAAAGGTCAGCGGGTTCCTACGAGCAGTACTTC. This gives the protein CASSQRSAGSYEQYF.